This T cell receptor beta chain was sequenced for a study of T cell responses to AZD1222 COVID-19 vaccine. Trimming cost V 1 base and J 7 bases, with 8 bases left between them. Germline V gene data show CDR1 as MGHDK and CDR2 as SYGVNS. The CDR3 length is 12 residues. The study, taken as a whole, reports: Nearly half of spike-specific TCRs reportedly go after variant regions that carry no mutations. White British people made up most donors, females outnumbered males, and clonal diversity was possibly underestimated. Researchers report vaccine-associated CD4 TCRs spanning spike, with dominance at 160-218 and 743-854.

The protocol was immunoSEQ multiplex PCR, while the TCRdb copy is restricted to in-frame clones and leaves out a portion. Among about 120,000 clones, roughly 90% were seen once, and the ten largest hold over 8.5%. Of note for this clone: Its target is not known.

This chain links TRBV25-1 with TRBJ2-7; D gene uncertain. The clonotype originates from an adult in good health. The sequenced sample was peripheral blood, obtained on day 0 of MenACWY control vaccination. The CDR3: CASSESPKEQYF. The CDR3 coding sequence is TGTGCCAGCAGTGAATCCCCCAAAGAGCAGTACTTC.